Sequencing of this T cell receptor beta chain was carried out in a study of beta chain features in type 1 diabetes. Overall study results and limits: For patients, the naive, central memory and Treg TCRB repertoires appeared more alike than for healthy donors. Moderate yet significant TCRB CDR3 shortening was seen in Type 1 diabetes patients in all four CD4+ subsets. Reads derived from cDNA could over-represent cells showing high TCR expression.

Reverse transcribing all isolated RNA meant expressed TCRB transcripts were sequenced. Clones were sequenced by immunoSEQ multiplex PCR, and TCRdb holds only the in-frame ones, with some missing. The sample has fewer than 200,000 clones, 10% seen once; the top ten hold more than 0.45%. In this sample, this clone turned up a few times. The target antigen is unknown. This CDR3 spans 14 amino acids. V was pared by 3 bases and J by 3 bases, with 14 bases between. Germline V gives CDR1 GTSNPN, CDR2 SVGIG (reference sequence). This TCR was recovered from a man in his thirties or forties with type 1 diabetes. The J gene is TRBJ1-1, the V gene TRBV30; D gene unclear. Sample: central memory CD4+ T cells from blood. CDR3 sequence: CAWRLQPLDTEAFF. For the CDR3, the DNA is TGTGCCTGGAGGTTACAGCCCCTGGACACTGAAGCTTTCTTT.